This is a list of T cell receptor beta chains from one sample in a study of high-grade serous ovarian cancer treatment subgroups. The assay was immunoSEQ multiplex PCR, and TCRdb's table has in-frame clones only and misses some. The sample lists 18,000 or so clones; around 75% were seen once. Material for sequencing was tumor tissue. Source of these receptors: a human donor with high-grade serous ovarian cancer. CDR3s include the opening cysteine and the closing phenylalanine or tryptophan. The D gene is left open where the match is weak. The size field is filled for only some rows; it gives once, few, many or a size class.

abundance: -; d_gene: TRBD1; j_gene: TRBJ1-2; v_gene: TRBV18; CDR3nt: TGTGCCAGCTCACGGACAGGGGACGGATATGGCTACACCTTC; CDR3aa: CASSRTGDGYGYTF
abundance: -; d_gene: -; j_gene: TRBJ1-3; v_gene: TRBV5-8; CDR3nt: TGTGCCAGCAGCTTGGAGGGTTTTGGAAACACCATATATTTT; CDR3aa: CASSLEGFGNTIYF
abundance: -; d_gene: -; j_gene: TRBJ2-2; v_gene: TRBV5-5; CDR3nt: TGTGCCAGCAGCTTGGCCCCGGTCGGGGAGCTGTTTTTT; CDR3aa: CASSLAPVGELFF
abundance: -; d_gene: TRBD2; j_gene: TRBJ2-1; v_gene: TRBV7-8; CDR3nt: TGTGCCAGCAGTGAGCGGGAGTACTCCTACAATGAGCAGTTCTTC; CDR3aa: CASSEREYSYNEQFF
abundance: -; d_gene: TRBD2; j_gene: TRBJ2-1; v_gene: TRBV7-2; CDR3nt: TGTGCCAGCAGCACGAGCGGGAGCTCCTACAATGAGCAGTTCTTC; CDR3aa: CASSTSGSSYNEQFF
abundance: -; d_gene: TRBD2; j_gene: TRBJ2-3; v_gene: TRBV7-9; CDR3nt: TGTGCCAGCAGCCCGCCGGGGGGAGAATATACGCAGTATTTT; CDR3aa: CASSPPGGEYTQYF
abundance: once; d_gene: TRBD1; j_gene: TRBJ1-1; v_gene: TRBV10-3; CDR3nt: TGTGCCATCAGTGTGGACGGACAGGGGTACACTGAAGCTTTCTTT; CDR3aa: CAISVDGQGYTEAFF
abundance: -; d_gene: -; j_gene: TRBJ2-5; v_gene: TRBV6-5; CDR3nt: TGTGCCAGCACCCTGACGGGGCAGTACCAAGAGACCCAGTACTTC; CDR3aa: CASTLTGQYQETQYF
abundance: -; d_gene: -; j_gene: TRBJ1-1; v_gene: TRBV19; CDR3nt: TGTGCCATCCTGATGGGGACTGAAGCTTTCTTT; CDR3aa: CAILMGTEAFF
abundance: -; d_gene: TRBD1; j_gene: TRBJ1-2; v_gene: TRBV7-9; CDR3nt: TGTGCCAGCAGCTTAGCTGGGACAGGGAATGGCTACACCTTC; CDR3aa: CASSLAGTGNGYTF
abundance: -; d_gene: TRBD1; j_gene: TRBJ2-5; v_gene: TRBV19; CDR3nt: TGTGCCAGTAGTCGGGACAGGGAAGGAGACCAAGAGACCCAGTACTTC; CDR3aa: CASSRDREGDQETQYF
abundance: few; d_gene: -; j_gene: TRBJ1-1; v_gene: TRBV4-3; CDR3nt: TGCGCCAGCAGCCAAGCTGAAACGGAGGGGGACACTGAAGCTTTCTTT; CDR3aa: CASSQAETEGDTEAFF
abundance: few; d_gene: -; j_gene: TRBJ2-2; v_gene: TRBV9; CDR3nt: TGTGCCAGCAGCGTAGCATTATCCCGGACATCGGGGGCCGGGGAGCTGTTTTTT; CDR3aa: CASSVALSRTSGAGELFF
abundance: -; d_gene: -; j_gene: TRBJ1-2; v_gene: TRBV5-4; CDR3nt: TGTGCCAGCAGCCCCTCGGGCAACTATGGCTACACCTTC; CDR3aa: CASSPSGNYGYTF
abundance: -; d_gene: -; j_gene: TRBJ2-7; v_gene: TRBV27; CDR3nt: TGTGCCAGCAGTTCAAGGAGAGAGACCGGCTCCTACGAGCAGTACTTC; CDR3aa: CASSSRRETGSYEQYF
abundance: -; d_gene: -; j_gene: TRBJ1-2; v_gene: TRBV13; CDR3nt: TGTGCCAGCAGCTTGTCCAGCTATGGCTACACCTTC; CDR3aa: CASSLSSYGYTF
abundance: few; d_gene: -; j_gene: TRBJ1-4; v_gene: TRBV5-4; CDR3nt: TGTGCCAGCGGGGTTTGGGATCGGGAAAAACTGTTTTTT; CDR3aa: CASGVWDREKLFF
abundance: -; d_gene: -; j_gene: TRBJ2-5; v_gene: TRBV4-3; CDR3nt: TGCGCCAGCAGCCAACGCCCGGGAGAGACCCAGTACTTC; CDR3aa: CASSQRPGETQYF
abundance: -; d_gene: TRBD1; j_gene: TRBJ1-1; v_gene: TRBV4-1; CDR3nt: TGCGCCAGCAGCCGTCGGACAGGGGAGGCTGAAGCTTTCTTT; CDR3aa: CASSRRTGEAEAFF
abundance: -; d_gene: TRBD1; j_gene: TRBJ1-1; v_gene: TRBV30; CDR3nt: TGTGCCTGGAGTTCGGGACAGGGATATGTCGCTGAAGCTTTCTTT; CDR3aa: CAWSSGQGYVAEAFF
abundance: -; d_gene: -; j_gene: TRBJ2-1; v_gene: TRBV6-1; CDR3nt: TGTGCCAGCAGTGGCGAGGGCAGCTCCGACATTGCCTACAATGAGCAGTTCTTC; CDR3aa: CASSGEGSSDIAYNEQFF
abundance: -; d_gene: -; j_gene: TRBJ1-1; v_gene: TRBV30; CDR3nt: TGTGCCTGGAGTGTATTGAACACTGAAGCTTTCTTT; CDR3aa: CAWSVLNTEAFF
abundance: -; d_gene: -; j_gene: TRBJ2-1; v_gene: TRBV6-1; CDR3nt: TGTGCCAGCAGTGAGAGAGCAAGATACGATGAGCAGTTCTTC; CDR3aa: CASSERARYDEQFF
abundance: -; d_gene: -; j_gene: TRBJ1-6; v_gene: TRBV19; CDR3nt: TGTGCCAGTTCTCTGGTAAATTCACCCCTCCACTTT; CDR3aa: CASSLVNSPLHF
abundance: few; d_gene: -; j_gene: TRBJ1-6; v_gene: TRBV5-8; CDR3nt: TGTGCCAGCAGCTTGAAGAGCTCCTATAATTCACCCCTCCACTTT; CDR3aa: CASSLKSSYNSPLHF
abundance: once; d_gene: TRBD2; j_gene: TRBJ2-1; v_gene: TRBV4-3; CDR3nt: TGCGCCAGCAGCCAAGAAATAGCGGGAGGGCCCCATGAGCAGTTCTTC; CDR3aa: CASSQEIAGGPHEQFF
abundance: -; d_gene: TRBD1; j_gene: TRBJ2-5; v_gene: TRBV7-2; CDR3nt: TGTGCCAGCAGCCCCGGACAGGGATGGAGAGGAGAGACCCAGTACTTC; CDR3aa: CASSPGQGWRGETQYF
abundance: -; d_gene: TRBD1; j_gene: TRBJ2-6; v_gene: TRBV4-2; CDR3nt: TGTGCCAGCAGCCAAACCTGGACAGGGGTCCCCTCTGGGGCCAACGTCCTGACTTTC; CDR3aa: CASSQTWTGVPSGANVLTF
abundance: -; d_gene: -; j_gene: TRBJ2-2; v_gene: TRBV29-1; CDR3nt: TGCAGCGTTGAAGATCGGGGATACAAGCCCGGGGAGCTGTTTTTT; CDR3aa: CSVEDRGYKPGELFF
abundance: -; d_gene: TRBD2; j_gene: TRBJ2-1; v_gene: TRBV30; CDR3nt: TGTGCCTGGAGTGTTGGACTAGTGGGTTACAATGAGCAGTTCTTC; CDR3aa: CAWSVGLVGYNEQFF
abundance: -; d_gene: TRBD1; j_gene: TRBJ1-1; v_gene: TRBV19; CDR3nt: TGTGCCAGTACCACACCTAAGGGGACAGGGAACACTGAAGCTTTCTTT; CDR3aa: CASTTPKGTGNTEAFF
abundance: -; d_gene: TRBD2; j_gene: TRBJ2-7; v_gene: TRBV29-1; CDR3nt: TGCAGCGTTGAAGGGACTTCCACTAGCGGGTACGAGCAGTACTTC; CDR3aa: CSVEGTSTSGYEQYF
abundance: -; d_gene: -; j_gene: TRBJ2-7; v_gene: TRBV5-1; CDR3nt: TGCGCCAGCAGCTTATCGACTAGCTCCTACGAGCAGTACTTC; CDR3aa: CASSLSTSSYEQYF
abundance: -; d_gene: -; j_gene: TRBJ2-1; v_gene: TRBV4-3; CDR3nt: TGCGCCAGCAGCCAAGAGACGGCTAGCTCCTACAATGAGCAGTTCTTC; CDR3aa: CASSQETASSYNEQFF
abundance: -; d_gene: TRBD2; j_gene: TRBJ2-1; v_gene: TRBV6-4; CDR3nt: TGTGCCAGCAGTGACTCGGGGACTAGCGGGAGAAGTGAGCAGTTCTTC; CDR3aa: CASSDSGTSGRSEQFF
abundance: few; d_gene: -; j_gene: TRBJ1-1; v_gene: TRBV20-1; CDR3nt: TGCAGTGCCGCTATGAACACTGAAGCTTTCTTT; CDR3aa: CSAAMNTEAFF
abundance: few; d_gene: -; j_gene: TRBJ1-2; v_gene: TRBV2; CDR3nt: TGTGCCAGCATCACAGGGTTGGGCGGCTACACCTTC; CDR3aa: CASITGLGGYTF
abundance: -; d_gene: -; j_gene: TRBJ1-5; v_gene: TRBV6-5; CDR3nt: TGTGCCAGCAGTTCTTCCCTAGGTAGCAATCAGCCCCAGCATTTT; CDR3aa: CASSSSLGSNQPQHF
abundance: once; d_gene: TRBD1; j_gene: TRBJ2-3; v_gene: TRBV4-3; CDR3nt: TGCGCCAGCAGCCAAGACGCACAGGGGGCGACAGATACGCAGTATTTT; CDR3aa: CASSQDAQGATDTQYF
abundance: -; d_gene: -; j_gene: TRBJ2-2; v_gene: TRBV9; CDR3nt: TGTGCCAGCAGCTCGCACCCGGGGACGGGGCAGCTGTTTTTT; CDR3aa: CASSSHPGTGQLFF
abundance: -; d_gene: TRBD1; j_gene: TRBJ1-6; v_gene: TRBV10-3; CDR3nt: TGTGCCATCAACGCCGCCGGGACAGAAAATTCACCCCTCCACTTT; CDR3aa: CAINAAGTENSPLHF
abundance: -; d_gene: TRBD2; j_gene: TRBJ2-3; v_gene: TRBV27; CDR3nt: TGTGCCAGCAGTGAACTAGCGGGAGGACCAGATACGCAGTATTTT; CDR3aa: CASSELAGGPDTQYF
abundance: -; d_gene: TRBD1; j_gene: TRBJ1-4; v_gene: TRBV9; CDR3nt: TGTGCCAGCAGCGCAGACAGGGCGCTTAATGAAAAACTGTTTTTT; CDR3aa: CASSADRALNEKLFF
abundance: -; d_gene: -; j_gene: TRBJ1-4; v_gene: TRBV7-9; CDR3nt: TGTGCCAGCAGCCGACGGACAGCGGGGAATGAAAAACTGTTTTTT; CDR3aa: CASSRRTAGNEKLFF
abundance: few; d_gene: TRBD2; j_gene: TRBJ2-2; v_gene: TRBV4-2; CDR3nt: TGTGCCAGCAGCCATCCCTCGGAAGCTAGCGGGGACGTATCGACCGGGGAGCTGTTTTTT; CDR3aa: CASSHPSEASGDVSTGELFF
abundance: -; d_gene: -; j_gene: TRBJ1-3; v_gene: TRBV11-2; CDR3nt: TGTGCCAGCAGCTCCGGGGCTGGAAACACCATATATTTT; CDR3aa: CASSSGAGNTIYF
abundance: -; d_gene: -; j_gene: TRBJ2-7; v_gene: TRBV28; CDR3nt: TGTGCCAGCAGCCCCCGGGGAAGGGGGGAATACGAGCAGTACTTC; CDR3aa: CASSPRGRGEYEQYF
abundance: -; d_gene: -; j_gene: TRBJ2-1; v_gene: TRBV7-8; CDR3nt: TGTGCCAGCACCATGTACCATGAGCAGTTCTTC; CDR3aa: CASTMYHEQFF
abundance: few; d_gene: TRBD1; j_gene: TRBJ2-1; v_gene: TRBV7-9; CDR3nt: TGTGCCAGCACGTCAGGGGGCATATACAATGAGCAGTTCTTC; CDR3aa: CASTSGGIYNEQFF
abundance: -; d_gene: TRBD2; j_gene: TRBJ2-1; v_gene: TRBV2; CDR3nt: TGTGCCAGCAGTGGCAAGAGAAAGAGCGGGAGATGGGACGGGGAGCAGTTCTTC; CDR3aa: CASSGKRKSGRWDGEQFF
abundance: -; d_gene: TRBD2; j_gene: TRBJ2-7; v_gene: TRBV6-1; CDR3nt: TGTGCCAGCAGTGAAGCCCTAGGCGGGAGCTCCGACGAGCAGTACTTC; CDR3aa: CASSEALGGSSDEQYF
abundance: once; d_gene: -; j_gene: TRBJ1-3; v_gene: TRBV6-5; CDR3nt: TGTGCCAGCAGCCCGAGCGATTCCTCTGGAAACACCATATATTTT; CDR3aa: CASSPSDSSGNTIYF
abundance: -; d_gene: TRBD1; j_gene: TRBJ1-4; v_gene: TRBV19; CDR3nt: TGTGCCAGTAGCTATACAGGGGGCGCGAATGAAAAACTGTTTTTT; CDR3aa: CASSYTGGANEKLFF
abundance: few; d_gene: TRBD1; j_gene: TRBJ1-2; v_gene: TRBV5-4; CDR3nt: TGTGCCAGCAGCTTGGTTGGGACAGAAAGAAGCTATGGCTACACCTTC; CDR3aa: CASSLVGTERSYGYTF
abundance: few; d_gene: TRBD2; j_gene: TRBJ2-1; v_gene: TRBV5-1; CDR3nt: TGCGCCAGCAGCTCGGGACTAGCGGGAGGTGAGCAGTTCTTC; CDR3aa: CASSSGLAGGEQFF